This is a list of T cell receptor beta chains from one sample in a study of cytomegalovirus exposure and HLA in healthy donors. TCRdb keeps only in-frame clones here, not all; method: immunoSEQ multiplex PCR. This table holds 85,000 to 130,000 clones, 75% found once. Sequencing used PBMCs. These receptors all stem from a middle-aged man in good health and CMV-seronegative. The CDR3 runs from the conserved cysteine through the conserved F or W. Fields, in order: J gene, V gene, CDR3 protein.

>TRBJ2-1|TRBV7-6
CVSDSPGNEQFF
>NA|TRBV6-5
CASSPTSGSSYEQYF
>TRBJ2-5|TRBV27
CASSPRIRAGGGETQYF
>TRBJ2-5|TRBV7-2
CASSLSGQGETQYF
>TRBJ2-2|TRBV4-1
CASSQGGLAGGLRYTGELFF
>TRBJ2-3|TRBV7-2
CASSWTRLAEDTQYF
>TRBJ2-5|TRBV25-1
CASSARAGGQETQYF
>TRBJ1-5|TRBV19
CASNGQVGQPQHF
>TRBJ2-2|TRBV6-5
CATGGDTGELFF
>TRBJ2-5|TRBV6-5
CASSNRDRGEETQYF
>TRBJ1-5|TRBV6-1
CASSRGQSSNQPQHF
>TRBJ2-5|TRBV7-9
CASSLRTSGRETQYF
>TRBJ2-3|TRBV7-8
CASTGRTDTQYF
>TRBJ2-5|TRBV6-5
CASSYGTAQETQYF
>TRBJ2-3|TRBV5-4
CASSLGGGGRLDTQYF
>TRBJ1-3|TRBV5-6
CASSSPGQGVGNTIYF
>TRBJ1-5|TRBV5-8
CASSLEGSSNQPQHF
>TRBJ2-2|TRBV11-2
CASSATGGPGELFF
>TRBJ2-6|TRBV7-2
CASSPGGSGANVLTF
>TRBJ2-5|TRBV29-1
CSVQTGGGETQYF
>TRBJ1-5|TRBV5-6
CASSPGYSNQPQHF
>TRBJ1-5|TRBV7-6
CASSKTPGRDQPQHF
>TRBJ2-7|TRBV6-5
CASSYSYRGGNEQYF
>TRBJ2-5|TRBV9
CASSVGGGIQETQYF
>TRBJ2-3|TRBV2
CASSSTHNIWTSRGTDTQYF
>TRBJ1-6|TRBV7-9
CASSLGGGRGQNSPLHF
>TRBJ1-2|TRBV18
CASSPAGRANYGYTF
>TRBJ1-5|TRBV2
CASRGQGVSNQPQHF
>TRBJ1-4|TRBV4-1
CASSGPRQRVGQIHEKLFF
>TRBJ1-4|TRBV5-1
CASSGQGWANEKLFF
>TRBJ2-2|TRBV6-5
CASSSTSGGGAGELFF
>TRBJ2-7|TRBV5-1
CASSLAPGGRSTPYEQYF
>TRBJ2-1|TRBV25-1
CASSEASGGSYNEQFF
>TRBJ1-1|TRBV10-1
CASSERAFGTEAFF
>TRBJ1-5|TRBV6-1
CASSLQGHSNQPQHF
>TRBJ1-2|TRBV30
CAWTTPGGGSYGYTF
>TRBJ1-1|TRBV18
CASSPGVGAEAFF
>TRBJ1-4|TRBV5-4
CASSRGTGGNEKLFF
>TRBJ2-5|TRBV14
CASSQDSRGARRTQYF
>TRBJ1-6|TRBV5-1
CASTDREVLHF
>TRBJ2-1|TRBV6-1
CASSDQIAFDEQFF
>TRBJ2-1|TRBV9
CASSVGREGSEQFF
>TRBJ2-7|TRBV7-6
CASSQAAASGDLYF
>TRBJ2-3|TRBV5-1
CASSLGQGVGTDTQYF
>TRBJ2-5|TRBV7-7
CASSQTGQGETQYF
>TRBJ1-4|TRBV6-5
CASSYGDRDIRKLFF
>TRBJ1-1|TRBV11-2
CASSFAGTGNTEAFF
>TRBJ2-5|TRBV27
CASSLRGAPAGTQYF
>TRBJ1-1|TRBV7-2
CASSLFRGGRDTEAFF
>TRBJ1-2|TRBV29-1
CSVVQGPGYTF
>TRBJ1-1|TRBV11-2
CASSLGDGWRGTEAFF
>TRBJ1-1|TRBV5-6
CASSRYQGSTEAFF
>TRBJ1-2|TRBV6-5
CASSTAQGVGYTF
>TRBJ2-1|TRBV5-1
CASSPSGHEYNEQFF
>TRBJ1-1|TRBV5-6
CASSLRGTGNKAFF
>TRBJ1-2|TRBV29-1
CSVGLTGYTYGYTF
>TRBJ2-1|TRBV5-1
CASSPTSSEQFF
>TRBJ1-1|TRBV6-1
CASSWGQGRTEAFF
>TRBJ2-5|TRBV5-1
CASSLAPSGGTGVQETQYF
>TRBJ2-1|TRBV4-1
CASSQEAGASYNEQFF